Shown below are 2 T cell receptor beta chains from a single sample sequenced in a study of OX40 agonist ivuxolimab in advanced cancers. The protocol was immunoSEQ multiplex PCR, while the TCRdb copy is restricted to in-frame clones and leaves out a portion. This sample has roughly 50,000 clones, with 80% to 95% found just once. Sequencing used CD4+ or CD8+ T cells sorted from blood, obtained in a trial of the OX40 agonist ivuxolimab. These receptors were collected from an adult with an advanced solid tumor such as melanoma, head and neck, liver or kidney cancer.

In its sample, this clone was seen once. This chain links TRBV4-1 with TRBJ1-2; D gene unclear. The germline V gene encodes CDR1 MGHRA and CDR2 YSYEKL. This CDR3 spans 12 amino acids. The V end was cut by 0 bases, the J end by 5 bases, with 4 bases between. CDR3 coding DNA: TGCGCCAGCAGCCAAGATCAATATGGCTACACCTTC. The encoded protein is CASSQDQYGYTF.

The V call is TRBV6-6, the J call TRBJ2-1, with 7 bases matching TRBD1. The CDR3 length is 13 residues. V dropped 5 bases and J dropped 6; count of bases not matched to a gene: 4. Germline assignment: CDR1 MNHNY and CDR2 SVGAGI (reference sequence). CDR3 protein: CASSIYRGNEQFF. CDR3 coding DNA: TGTGCCAGCAGTATCTACAGGGGCAATGAGCAGTTCTTC.